This is a list of T cell receptor beta chains from one sample in a study of T cells after yellow fever vaccination. One entry per CDR3 protein, called by TCRdb with MiXCR from the 5' RACE reads. The top ten hold approximately 41% of the sample, which has roughly 60,000 distinct CDR3 sequences, 7.1% seen once. Sequences were derived from CD8+ T cells sorted from PBMCs, sampled on the day of the first yellow fever vaccination. The receptors derive from a man younger than 35 who received the YFV17D yellow fever vaccine. CDR3s include the opening cysteine and the closing phenylalanine or tryptophan. D genes are given only for firm matches. Expanded clones are given a class, and other clones once, few, many or no size at all.

size | J | V | D | DNA | CDR3
few | TRBJ2-1 | TRBV15 | TRBD1 | TGTGCCACCAGCCCCCGGGACAGGGGCTACAATGAGCAGTTCTTC | CATSPRDRGYNEQFF
many | TRBJ2-1 | TRBV12-3/TRBV12-4 | NA | TGTGCCAGCAGTTTGGGAGGAGAGCAGTTCTTC | CASSLGGEQFF
many | TRBJ1-2 | TRBV2 | NA | TGTGCCAGCGAGGGGAATAACTATGGCTACACCTTC | CASEGNNYGYTF
many | TRBJ2-7 | TRBV4-3 | NA | TGCGCCAGCAGCCAAGACGCGGGAAGGGCCTACGAGCAGTACTTC | CASSQDAGRAYEQYF
few | TRBJ2-5 | TRBV20-1 | NA | TGCAGTGCTCGAGCGGTCAGGGAGCAAGAGACCCAGTACTTC | CSARAVREQETQYF
many | TRBJ2-7 | TRBV4-2 | NA | TGTGCCAGCAGCCACCCCGACGCGATGGGGCTAGGTTCCTACGAGCAGTACTTC | CASSHPDAMGLGSYEQYF
many | TRBJ2-1 | TRBV10-3 | NA | TGTGCCATCAGTGAGTCAGAACAGGAGATTTACAATGAGCAGTTCTTC | CAISESEQEIYNEQFF
many | TRBJ1-1 | TRBV13 | NA | TGTGCCAGCAGCGGGGGGAACACTGAAGCTTTCTTT | CASSGGNTEAFF
many | TRBJ1-2 | TRBV7-9 | TRBD1 | TGTGCCAGCAGCCCCCGGGACAGAGAACCGTATGGCTACACCTTC | CASSPRDREPYGYTF
many | TRBJ1-3 | TRBV6-5 | NA | TGTGCCAGCAGGGGAGGCAGTATCTCTGGAAACACCATATATTTT | CASRGGSISGNTIYF
many | TRBJ2-1 | TRBV15 | NA | TGTGCCACCAGCACCCAATCGTGGGAGCAGTTCTTC | CATSTQSWEQFF
few | TRBJ2-3 | TRBV24-1 | TRBD1 | TGTGCCACCAGTGACCCCGACAGGGCGAGCACAGATACGCAGTATTTT | CATSDPDRASTDTQYF
few | TRBJ2-5 | TRBV5-1 | NA | TGCGCCAGCTCGCCGACAGACGAAGAGACCCAGTACTTC | CASSPTDEETQYF
many | TRBJ2-2 | TRBV19 | NA | TGTGCCAGTAAAGGAATGGCAGCGCCCGGGGAGCTGTTTTTT | CASKGMAAPGELFF
NA | TRBJ2-7 | TRBV7-9 | NA | TGTGCCAGCACCGGATGGGGGGCCCCACAGTACTTC | CASTGWGAPQYF
NA | TRBJ2-1 | TRBV5-1 | TRBD2 | TGCGCCAGCAGCCAGACTAGCGGGGCAAATGAGCAGTTCTTC | CASSQTSGANEQFF
many | TRBJ2-3 | TRBV27 | TRBD1 | TGTGCCAGCAGTCTCCGGGACAGGTTTGGGGCAGATACGCAGTATTTT | CASSLRDRFGADTQYF
few | TRBJ2-5 | TRBV6-5 | TRBD1 | TGTGCCAGCAGTTACTCTCTGGGACAGGGCGGCTTGGAAGAGACCCAGTACTTC | CASSYSLGQGGLEETQYF
many | TRBJ2-5 | TRBV12-3/TRBV12-4 | NA | TGTGCCAGCAGTTTTCGGACGGACCAAGAGACCCAGTACTTC | CASSFRTDQETQYF
many | TRBJ1-5 | TRBV27 | TRBD1 | TGTGCCAGCAGTCCCGGGACAGTTGGTAATAGCAATCAGCCCCAGCATTTT | CASSPGTVGNSNQPQHF